This T cell receptor beta chain was identified in a study of T cell responses to AZD1222 COVID-19 vaccine. The CDR3 has 16 amino acids. TCRdb keeps only in-frame clones here, not all; method: immunoSEQ multiplex PCR. The table shows 150,000 to 200,000 clones, with 92% occurring only once. In the case of this clone: Its antigen is as yet unknown.

The study, taken as a whole, reports: The study identified only five or six AZD1222 recipients as seropositive at baseline.

This sequence was found in an adult who received the AZD1222 COVID-19 vaccine. The chain has TRBV21-1 and TRBJ2-1; TRBD1, the table's D call, lacks a check against the DNA. TRBV21-1 is an annotated pseudogene. The material was peripheral blood, obtained 28 days after the second AZD1222 dose. CDR3 coding DNA: TGTGCCAGCAGCAAAAGGTACAGGAACCCCTACAATGAGCAGTTCTTC. This gives the protein CASSKRYRNPYNEQFF.